The clone carrying this T cell receptor (beta chain) has more than one count but fewer than ten. Its specificity is not known. Some clones are missing from TCRdb's copy, which holds only in-frame ones; the method was immunoSEQ multiplex PCR. The sample shows under 20,000 clones, around 75% of them seen only once. The data originate from a study of tumor-infiltrating lymphocytes in localized non-small cell lung cancer. Study results and limitations: T-cell fraction did not differ between immunotypes IM1 and IM2.

The CDR3 totals 15 residues. Germline loops: CDR1 SGHRS, CDR2 YFSETQ. The V and J ends lost 0 bases and 0 bases respectively, with 9 bases between them. This TCR derives from a human donor with non-small cell lung cancer. This chain uses TRBV5-1 with TRBJ1-1; no firm D call. Specimen: lung tumor tissue. The CDR3 DNA reads TGCGCCAGCAGCTTGGAAGGCAGTTTGAACACTGAAGCTTTCTTT. Its protein is CASSLEGSLNTEAFF.